These 3 T cell receptor beta chains were sequenced from one sample in a study of molecular identifiers for immune sequencing clone quantification. Via MiXCR, TCRdb re-called the PCR reads, giving one row per CDR3 protein. This table holds 460,000 or so distinct CDR3 sequences, about a fifth found once. Sequenced input: naive CD8+ T cells from blood, with Jurkat cell RNA spiked in. Specified subset: FACS-sorted CD8+CD4-CCR7+CD45RA+ naive T cells. The receptors come from a human donor in good health. Some libraries in this study had Jurkat cell RNA spiked in.

A few counts support this clonotype. The V and J genes are TRBV21-1 and TRBJ1-4; the table assigns TRBD1, which was not confirmed against the DNA. TRBV21-1 represents a pseudogene. The CDR3 totals 20 residues. The CDR3, as DNA: TGTGCCAGCAGCAAACTCGGGGTGGAAAGGGAGAGGACTCGTCGTGAAAAACTGTTTTTT. Translated, it gives CASSKLGVERERTRREKLFF.

This clonotype was seen more than once but under ten times. V usage is TRBV5-6 and J usage is TRBJ2-1; 7 bases match TRBD1. This CDR3 is built from 16 residues. Germline V gives CDR1 SGHDT, CDR2 YYEEEE. Losses at the gene ends were 0 bases for V and 6 bases for J; bases not matched to a gene: 9. In DNA form, the CDR3 reads TGTGCCAGCAGCTTGGGCCCGGGACAGCGGCTCAATGAGCAGTTCTTC. It specifies CASSLGPGQRLNEQFF.

Many counts were recorded for this clonotype. V and J are TRBV27 and TRBJ2-7, with 9 nucleotides matching TRBD2. CDR1 MNHEY and CDR2 SMNVEV come from the germline V gene (reference sequence). This CDR3 has 15 residues. J lost 0 bases, V lost 7 bases, and 7 bases had no gene match. CDR3 amino acids: CASTSLAGTSYEQYF. CDR3 nucleotides: TGTGCCAGCACGAGCCTAGCGGGGACCTCCTACGAGCAGTACTTC.